The 29 T cell receptor beta chains reported below all come from one sample, sequenced in a study of neurological immune-mediated disorders. TCRdb analysed the 5' RACE reads with MiXCR anew, one entry per CDR3 protein. The sample contains some 46,000 distinct CDR3 sequences, approximately 10% of which appear only once. The sample consisted of PBMCs. Source of these receptors: a man between 65 and 85 years old with HTLV-1-associated myelopathy (HAM/TSP).

This clonotype was picked up many times. This chain links TRBV12-3 or TRBV12-4 with TRBJ2-5; D gene unclear. This CDR3 is 11 amino acids long. Trimming removed 3 bases at V and 3 bases at J, with 2 bases between. CDR3 in amino acids: CASSFEETQYF. The CDR3 DNA reads TGTGCCAGCAGTTTCGAAGAGACCCAGTACTTC.

This clonotype appeared many times. V gene TRBV20-1 combines with J gene TRBJ1-3, with D uncertain. The CDR3 is 14 amino acids. V lost 3 bases, J lost 4 bases, and 13 bases lay in between. Germline CDR1 and CDR2: DFQATT and SNEGSKA (reference sequence). The CDR3 DNA follows: TGCAGTGCTAGGTCTGGAGAACTCGGAAACACCATATATTTT. It encodes CSARSGELGNTIYF.

This clonotype was seen ten or more times. The chain recombines TRBV7-2 with TRBJ2-5; possible D gene TRBD2, 7 bases. The V end lost 4 bases, the J end lost 4 bases, and 19 bases lay between the germline ends. CDR3 length equals 16 residues. In germline, CDR1 is SGHTA, CDR2 FQGNSA. The CDR3 nucleotides are TGTGCCAGCAGCTCCTACGGGAGGACAGTAGGAGAGACCCAGTACTTC. Its protein is CASSSYGRTVGETQYF.

The sample holds many counts of this clonotype. The CDR3 reads CASRERLNTEAFF. The CDR3, as DNA: TGTGCCAGCAGGGAACGACTGAACACTGAAGCTTTCTTT. This chain connects TRBV28 to TRBJ1-1; no firm D call. Trimming left V 6 bases short and J 0 bases short, with 8 bases between. The CDR3 spans 13 residues. Germline CDR1 and CDR2: MDHEN and SYDVKM.

This clonotype was observed at least ten times. This sequence joins TRBV3-1 and TRBJ2-5, with no clear D. This CDR3 spans 16 amino acids. CDR1 is LGHDT and CDR2 is YNNKEL in the germline V gene (reference sequence). Trimming cost V 2 bases and J 5 bases, with 18 bases left between them. The CDR3, as DNA: TGTGCCAGCAGCCAACAAATAGGATTCTCAGTGGAGACCCAGTACTTC. Its translation is CASSQQIGFSVETQYF.

This clonotype was detected many times. The CDR3 nucleotides read TGTGCCAGCAGCGCCCGTGGGGGGCTGGGAAACACCATATATTTT. Protein: CASSARGGLGNTIYF. The V gene is TRBV28, the J gene TRBJ1-3, with D tentatively TRBD1 (6 bases). Per the germline V gene, CDR1 is MDHEN and CDR2 is SYDVKM. Trimming took off 6 bases at V and 4 bases at J, with 16 bases between the two ends. The CDR3 contains 15 residues. The full variable domain, completed using reference TRBV28 and TRBJ1-3, is DVKVTQSSRYLVKRTGEKVFLECVQDMDHENMFWYRQDPGLGLRLIYFSYDVKMKEKGDIPEGYSVSREKKERFSLILESASTNQTSMYLCASSARGGLGNTIYFGEGSWLTVV.

Many counts were recorded for this clonotype. The rearrangement uses TRBV7-9 and TRBJ2-1; 11 nucleotides line up with TRBD2. CDR3 length equals 16 residues. Germline CDR1 and CDR2: SEHNR and FQNEAQ (reference sequence). The J segment lost 5 bases and the V segment lost 0 bases, leaving 3 bases of the junction unmatched. The CDR3 region is CASSLATSGTHNEQFF. In DNA form, the CDR3 reads TGTGCCAGCAGCTTAGCGACTAGCGGGACTCACAATGAGCAGTTCTTC.

This clonotype showed up many times. The genes are TRBV20-1 and TRBJ1-4; D gene uncertain. The CDR3 consists of 15 residues. Germline CDR1 is DFQATT and CDR2 is SNEGSKA (reference sequence). V was cut by 0 bases and J by 7 bases, with 15 bases left in between. The CDR3 region is CSARDRTRSSEKLFF. The CDR3 DNA reads TGCAGTGCTAGAGATCGTACCCGTTCTAGTGAAAAACTGTTTTTT.

The chain couples TRBV7-9 to TRBJ2-1; weak D call: TRBD2 (5 bases). Trimming cost V 3 bases and J 9 bases, with 15 bases left between them. The CDR3 runs to 14 residues. Germline lookup yields CDR1 SEHNR and CDR2 FQNEAQ (reference sequence). The DNA of the CDR3 is TGTGCCAGCAGCTTTTCTCGGTCAGAGGGTGAGCAGTTCTTC. This gives the protein CASSFSRSEGEQFF.

As concerns this clonotype: A clone one base away is much larger, so this may be a read error. The chain couples TRBV20-1 to TRBJ2-5; 8 bases are a match to TRBD1. The germline CDR1 and CDR2 sequences are DFQATT and SNEGSKA (reference sequence). The CDR3 is 12 residues long. Unmatched junction bases numbered 6, after V lost 7 bases and J lost 5 bases. CDR3 DNA: TGCAGTGTCGACTACAGGGGGGAGACCCAGTACTTC. Its translation: CSVDYRGETQYF.

This clonotype has a count of ten or more. The V gene is TRBV12-3 or TRBV12-4, the J gene TRBJ1-4; D is ambiguous. The CDR3 has 12 amino acids. V was pared by 5 bases and J by 13 bases, with 14 bases between. For the CDR3, the DNA is TGTGCCAGCAGTCATATCGCAAGTCCACTGTTTTTT. This encodes CASSHIASPLFF.

This clonotype was observed many times. J is TRBJ2-5 and V is TRBV5-1, with 11 positions matching TRBD2. Germline V gene data show CDR1 as SGHRS and CDR2 as YFSETQ. With V trimmed by 7 bases and J by 2 bases, 7 bases remained unmatched. The CDR3 length is 15 residues. CDR3 sequence: CASSPGLAVQETQYF. DNA for the CDR3: TGCGCCAGCTCGCCGGGACTAGCGGTACAAGAGACCCAGTACTTC.

This clonotype was detected ten times or more. The rearrangement uses TRBV4-3 and TRBJ2-7; 9 bases are shared with TRBD2. The V gene's germline CDR1 is LGHNA and CDR2 YSLEER. The CDR3 loop spans 18 amino acids. Losses at the gene ends were 0 bases for V and 1 base for J; bases not matched to a gene: 10. The CDR3 reads CASSQDNMGLAGSYEQYF. The CDR3 DNA follows: TGCGCCAGCAGCCAAGATAATATGGGACTAGCCGGGTCCTACGAGCAGTACTTC.

There are many counts of this clonotype. The CDR3 DNA reads as TGTGCCAGCAGCTCGGGTCAGCTGTATGGCTACACCTTC. The encoded protein is CASSSGQLYGYTF. The chain joins TRBV3-1 to TRBJ1-2; D unclear. Trimming shortened V by 5 bases and J by 5 bases, and 12 bases separated the two germline ends. The CDR3 consists of 13 residues. CDR1 and CDR2 from the germline V gene are LGHDT and YNNKEL (reference sequence).

This clonotype was picked up many times. This chain connects TRBV10-3 to TRBJ2-5, with 7 bases fitting TRBD1. The CDR3 is made up of 15 amino acids. Trimming at V came to 5 bases and at J to 0 bases, leaving 6 bases not matched to a gene. The germline CDR1 and CDR2 sequences are ENHRY and SYGVKD. CDR3 nucleotides: TGTGCCATCAGTTCGGACAGGACGTACCAAGAGACCCAGTACTTC. It encodes CAISSDRTYQETQYF.

This clonotype was counted at least ten times. Written as DNA, the CDR3 is TGTGCCAGCAGTCAACCTGGGACGGTCAACTATGGCTACACCTTC. Translation: CASSQPGTVNYGYTF. The rearrangement joins TRBV28 to TRBJ1-2; tentatively, D is TRBD1 (5 bases). V was pared by 5 bases and J by 2 bases, with 15 bases between. The CDR3 is made up of 15 amino acids. CDR1 is MDHEN, CDR2 SYDVKM, per germline.

The table lists this clonotype with many counts. This sequence joins TRBV19 and TRBJ1-5; D call uncertain. This CDR3 is built from 14 residues. V was shortened by 2 bases and J by 4 bases, with 9 bases between the two germline ends. Germline CDR1 and CDR2: LNHDA and SQIVND (reference sequence). The CDR3 here is CASSISTGNQPQHF. CDR3 sequence (DNA): TGTGCCAGTAGTATAAGTACGGGAAATCAGCCCCAGCATTTT. Full variable domain (outside the CDR3, taken from reference TRBV19 and TRBJ1-5): DGGITQSPKYLFRKEGQNVTLSCEQNLNHDAMYWYRQDPGQGLRLIYYSQIVNDFQKGDIAEGYSVSREKKESFPLTVTSAQKNPTAFYLCASSISTGNQPQHFGDGTRLSIL.

This clonotype was seen ten or more times. The chain carries TRBV6-5 and TRBJ2-7; D may be TRBD1 (5 bases). Germline loops: CDR1 MNHEY, CDR2 SVGAGI. This CDR3 spans 13 amino acids. V lost 2 bases and J lost 5, with 10 bases in between. CDR3 in DNA: TGTGCCAGCAGTTACAAGGGGAAGGACGAGCAGTACTTC. Translating it yields CASSYKGKDEQYF.

This clonotype was counted at least ten times. Germline and junction disagree at one end, which may indicate a read error. The chain is built from TRBV5-4 and TRBJ2-7, with a tentative D call TRBD1 (6 bases). CDR1 SGHNT and CDR2 YYREEE come from the germline V gene (reference sequence). There are 13 residues in the CDR3. The CDR3 coding sequence is TGTGCCAGCAACTTGGCAGGGGACTACGAGCAGTACTTC. It yields the protein CASNLAGDYEQYF.

This clonotype has at least ten counts. The chain recombines TRBV3-1 with TRBJ2-1; D perhaps matches TRBD2 (5 bases). Germline V gene data show CDR1 as LGHDT and CDR2 as YNNKEL (reference sequence). The CDR3 runs 14 residues. V lost 5 bases, J lost 3 bases, and 11 bases lay in between. In nucleotides, the CDR3 is TGTGCCAGCAGCGGCGACTATGACTACAATGAGCAGTTCTTC. It is translated as CASSGDYDYNEQFF.

This clonotype occurred many times. This chain joins TRBV7-9 and TRBJ2-1, with D maybe TRBD2 (6 bases). V gave up 6 bases and J gave up 7 bases, with 13 bases separating them. Germline CDR1 SEHNR, CDR2 FQNEAQ (reference sequence). This CDR3 contains 13 residues. The CDR3 sequence is CASRHDGGNEQFF. Written as DNA, the CDR3 is TGTGCCAGCAGACACGATGGGGGGAATGAGCAGTTCTTC.

This clonotype came up many times. The rearrangement links TRBV14 to TRBJ1-3; D is unresolved. The germline V gene has CDR1 SGHDN and CDR2 FVKESK. The V and J ends lost 4 bases and 0 bases respectively, with 7 bases between them. The CDR3 spans 14 residues. CDR3 sequence: CASSRDLSGNTIYF. CDR3 coding DNA: TGTGCCAGCAGCCGCGATCTCTCTGGAAACACCATATATTTT.

This clonotype was detected ten times or more. V is TRBV5-6 and J is TRBJ1-4; D is undetermined. The CDR3 sequence is 12 residues long. Per germline, CDR1 SGHDT and CDR2 YYEEEE. Trimming removed 4 bases at V and 6 bases at J, with 7 bases between. The CDR3 nucleotides are TGTGCCAGCAGCGAGTTCGATGAAAAACTGTTTTTT. This sequence encodes CASSEFDEKLFF.

This clonotype was counted ten times or more. This chain uses TRBV12-3 or TRBV12-4 with TRBJ1-5; D unclear. This CDR3 region has 12 residues. The germline V and J ends were trimmed by 7 bases and 6 bases, with 10 bases remaining between them. The CDR3, as DNA: TGTGCCAGCACCGCCTCCGGTCAGCCCCAGCATTTT. Amino acids: CASTASGQPQHF.

In its sample, this clonotype was seen many times. The V gene is TRBV6-2 or TRBV6-3, the J gene TRBJ2-7, with D maybe TRBD2 (5 bases). Trimming cost V 6 bases and J 7 bases, with 13 bases left between them. The CDR3 loop spans 12 amino acids. Germline assignment: CDR1 MNHEY and CDR2 SVGEGT. The CDR3 loop is CASSRGPREQYF. CDR3 nucleotide sequence: TGTGCCAGCAGCCGCGGGCCTCGGGAGCAGTACTTC.

This clonotype was seen ten or more times. This chain connects TRBV7-3 to TRBJ2-3; D perhaps matches TRBD2 (5 bases). Trimming cost V 5 bases and J 6 bases, with 15 bases left between them. This CDR3 has 14 amino acids. Per the germline V gene, CDR1 is SGHTA and CDR2 is FQGTGA. This chain's CDR3 is CASSPPDWVDTQYF. Here the CDR3 DNA reads TGTGCCAGCAGCCCGCCGGACTGGGTGGATACGCAGTATTTT.

This clonotype was seen ten or more times. The CDR3 coding sequence is TGCGCCAGCAGCTTGGTCGGATACGAGCAGTACTTC. It translates to CASSLVGYEQYF. The chain links TRBV5-1 to TRBJ2-7; no firm D call. Germline CDR1 is SGHRS and CDR2 is YFSETQ. Deletions cut 0 bases from V and 4 bases from J, with 5 bases between. The CDR3 loop spans 12 amino acids.

This clonotype showed up many times. The chain is built from TRBV15 and TRBJ2-7, with D maybe TRBD2 (5 bases). Germline values: CDR1 LNHNV, CDR2 YYDKDF (reference sequence). The CDR3 extends over 16 amino acids. V lost 0 bases and J 2 bases, leaving 14 bases between the germline ends. The CDR3, as DNA: TGTGCCACCAGCAGAGATTTCGAGGGAAATCCCTACGAGCAGTACTTC. It specifies CATSRDFEGNPYEQYF.

This clonotype was detected ten times or more. The chain uses TRBV19 and TRBJ1-5; possible D gene TRBD1, 6 bases. Trimming cost V 9 bases and J 3 bases, with 9 bases left between them. Per the germline V gene, CDR1 is LNHDA and CDR2 is SQIVND (reference sequence). This CDR3 region has 12 residues. The CDR3 reads CASGGPNQPQHF. The CDR3 nucleotides are TGTGCCAGCGGGGGGCCCAATCAGCCCCAGCATTTT.